A single sample gave rise to the 8 T cell receptor beta chains below, sequenced in a study of T cells in localized non-small cell lung cancer. TCRdb's table, derived via immunoSEQ multiplex PCR, lists solely in-frame clones and lacks some. The table has 75,000 to 90,000 clones, around four fifths seen once. Here the sequenced sample was peripheral blood, taken before any cancer treatment. Every receptor here comes from a man between 40 and 75 years old with stage I lung adenocarcinoma.

The gene calls are TRBV4-2 and TRBJ2-1, with TRBD2 matching over 7 bases. The trim removed 1 base at V and 11 bases at J, leaving 11 bases unmatched. There are 15 residues in the CDR3. Germline CDR1 and CDR2: LGHNA and YNFKEQ. The CDR3 coding sequence is TGTGCCAGCAGCCAAGGTGGGGGGACTACAATGAAGCAGTTCTTC. Amino acids: CASSQGGGTTMKQFF.

V is TRBV9 and J is TRBJ1-4; D is perhaps TRBD1 (5 bases). Germline CDR1 SGDLS, CDR2 YYNGEE. The CDR3 consists of 15 residues. V dropped 3 bases and J dropped 2 bases, with 11 bases sitting between them. The CDR3 is CASSGGVLTNEKLFF. CDR3 bases: TGTGCCAGCAGCGGGGGGGTTTTGACTAATGAAAAACTGTTTTTT.

This clone has just a few counts. This chain links TRBV18 with TRBJ1-5; D gene ambiguous. The CDR3 has 18 amino acids. In germline, CDR1 is KGHSH, CDR2 LQKENI. Trimming cost V 1 base and J 1 base, with 17 bases left between them. The CDR3 coding sequence is TGTGCCAGCTCACCACTAGCGATTATGGGCGCGAGCAATCAGCCCCAGCATTTT. Translating gives CASSPLAIMGASNQPQHF.

The chain employs TRBV19 and TRBJ2-6; a possible D gene is TRBD1 (7 bases). The CDR3 spans 17 residues. Trimming took 4 bases from V and 1 from J, leaving 14 bases between them. The V gene's germline CDR1 is LNHDA and CDR2 SQIVND (reference sequence). Here the CDR3 DNA reads TGTGCCAGTAGTACGGACTACAGGGGTTCTGGGGCCAACGTCCTGACTTTC. Translation: CASSTDYRGSGANVLTF.

The V call is TRBV5-1, the J call TRBJ2-1; D is possibly TRBD2 (6 bases). CDR3 size: 13 residues. Between the trimmed V and J ends, which lost 4 bases and 7 bases, there was a span of 12 bases. CDR1 is SGHRS and CDR2 is YFSETQ in the germline V gene. CDR3 DNA sequence: TGCGCCAGCAGCGGCGGGATGGTAAATGAGCAGTTCTTC. It encodes CASSGGMVNEQFF.

The genes are TRBV6-6 and TRBJ1-1; tentative D call: TRBD1 (6 bases). Trimming stripped 4 bases from V and 2 bases from J, with 8 bases between. Germline CDR1 is MNHNY and CDR2 is SVGAGI (reference sequence). The CDR3 length is 13 residues. CDR3 bases: TGTGCCAGCAGTTGGACAGCTAACACTGAAGCTTTCTTT. This codes for CASSWTANTEAFF.

Here the CDR3 reads CASSFRGDYTEAFF. CDR3 in DNA: TGTGCCAGCAGTTTTCGCGGGGACTACACTGAAGCTTTCTTT. V gene TRBV28 combines with J gene TRBJ1-1, with D perhaps TRBD1 (5 bases). The V gene's germline CDR1 is MDHEN and CDR2 SYDVKM. The ends were cut back, 3 bases at V and 3 bases at J, with 11 bases in the middle. The CDR3 length is 14 residues.

The chain has TRBV5-8 and TRBJ2-5; D may match TRBD1 or TRBD2 (5 bases each). The V and J ends lost 0 bases and 2 bases respectively, with 17 bases between them. Per the germline V gene, CDR1 is SGHTS and CDR2 is YDEGEE. The CDR3 totals 17 residues. CDR3: CASSLGDDNSGQETQYF. CDR3 DNA: TGTGCCAGCAGCTTGGGGGACGATAACTCGGGTCAAGAGACCCAGTACTTC.